This is a list of T cell receptor beta chains from one sample in a study of early T cells in non-severe SARS-CoV-2 infection. MiXCR, applied by TCRdb to the 5' RACE reads, yields one record per CDR3 protein. This sample yields roughly 28,000 distinct CDR3 sequences, of which around 5.4% are seen a single time; approximately 5.5% belongs to the top ten. Specimen: whole blood. These receptors all come from an adult who was a healthcare worker with PCR-confirmed SARS-CoV-2 infection or an uninfected control (not recorded which). The conserved cysteine and the conserved F or W are not part of the CDR3 here. Each record gives: V gene, CDR3 length, J gene, CDR3 protein.

v_call: TRBV7-3; cdr3_length: 13; j_call: TRBJ2-1; cdr3_aa: ASSPYEGGGNEQF
v_call: TRBV10-3; cdr3_length: 11; j_call: TRBJ2-7; cdr3_aa: AISGTSAYEQY
v_call: TRBV11-3; cdr3_length: 15; j_call: TRBJ2-2; cdr3_aa: ASSLDMRTGHTGELF
v_call: TRBV30; cdr3_length: 13; j_call: TRBJ2-3; cdr3_aa: AWSAGTGMRDTQY
v_call: TRBV2; cdr3_length: 11; j_call: TRBJ2-1; cdr3_aa: ASSVAANNEQF
v_call: TRBV5-1; cdr3_length: 11; j_call: TRBJ2-1; cdr3_aa: ASSLGDYNEQF
v_call: TRBV20-1; cdr3_length: 14; j_call: TRBJ1-2; cdr3_aa: SAPPGTGGVSYGYT
v_call: TRBV2; cdr3_length: 12; j_call: TRBJ1-5; cdr3_aa: ASSGQYSNQPQH
v_call: TRBV7-9; cdr3_length: 13; j_call: TRBJ2-1; cdr3_aa: ASSQRGGSYNEQF
v_call: TRBV4-2; cdr3_length: 11; j_call: TRBJ2-7; cdr3_aa: ASSNGAIYEQY
v_call: TRBV7-9; cdr3_length: 12; j_call: TRBJ2-7; cdr3_aa: ASSRTSGSNEQY
v_call: TRBV20-1; cdr3_length: 16; j_call: TRBJ2-1; cdr3_aa: SARVPGRGNRNPNEQF
v_call: TRBV12-5; cdr3_length: 14; j_call: TRBJ2-5; cdr3_aa: ASGLVRGGPKETQY
v_call: TRBV5-1; cdr3_length: 13; j_call: TRBJ2-7; cdr3_aa: ASSLGGGLNYEQY
v_call: TRBV5-1; cdr3_length: 13; j_call: TRBJ2-3; cdr3_aa: ASSLDGLLTDTQY
v_call: TRBV27; cdr3_length: 11; j_call: TRBJ1-4; cdr3_aa: ASTGQKWEKLF
v_call: TRBV9; cdr3_length: 12; j_call: TRBJ2-2; cdr3_aa: ASSVARVGGELF
v_call: TRBV11-2; cdr3_length: 14; j_call: TRBJ2-2; cdr3_aa: ASSSRADYITGELF
v_call: TRBV11-3; cdr3_length: 13; j_call: TRBJ1-6; cdr3_aa: ASSLRSQSNSPLH
v_call: TRBV7-7; cdr3_length: 15; j_call: TRBJ2-5; cdr3_aa: ASSFPQGLAGLETQY
v_call: TRBV27; cdr3_length: 12; j_call: TRBJ1-2; cdr3_aa: ASSPEEGWGGYT
v_call: TRBV20-1; cdr3_length: 12; j_call: TRBJ2-3; cdr3_aa: SASPPPLTDTQY
v_call: TRBV19; cdr3_length: 16; j_call: TRBJ2-7; cdr3_aa: ASSIRGWKTSGTYEQY
v_call: TRBV7-3; cdr3_length: 12; j_call: TRBJ2-1; cdr3_aa: ASSFSGGSNEQF
v_call: TRBV20-1; cdr3_length: 14; j_call: TRBJ2-3; cdr3_aa: SAIDVTSGKADTQY
v_call: TRBV9; cdr3_length: 15; j_call: TRBJ2-5; cdr3_aa: ASSVRREDRDQETQY